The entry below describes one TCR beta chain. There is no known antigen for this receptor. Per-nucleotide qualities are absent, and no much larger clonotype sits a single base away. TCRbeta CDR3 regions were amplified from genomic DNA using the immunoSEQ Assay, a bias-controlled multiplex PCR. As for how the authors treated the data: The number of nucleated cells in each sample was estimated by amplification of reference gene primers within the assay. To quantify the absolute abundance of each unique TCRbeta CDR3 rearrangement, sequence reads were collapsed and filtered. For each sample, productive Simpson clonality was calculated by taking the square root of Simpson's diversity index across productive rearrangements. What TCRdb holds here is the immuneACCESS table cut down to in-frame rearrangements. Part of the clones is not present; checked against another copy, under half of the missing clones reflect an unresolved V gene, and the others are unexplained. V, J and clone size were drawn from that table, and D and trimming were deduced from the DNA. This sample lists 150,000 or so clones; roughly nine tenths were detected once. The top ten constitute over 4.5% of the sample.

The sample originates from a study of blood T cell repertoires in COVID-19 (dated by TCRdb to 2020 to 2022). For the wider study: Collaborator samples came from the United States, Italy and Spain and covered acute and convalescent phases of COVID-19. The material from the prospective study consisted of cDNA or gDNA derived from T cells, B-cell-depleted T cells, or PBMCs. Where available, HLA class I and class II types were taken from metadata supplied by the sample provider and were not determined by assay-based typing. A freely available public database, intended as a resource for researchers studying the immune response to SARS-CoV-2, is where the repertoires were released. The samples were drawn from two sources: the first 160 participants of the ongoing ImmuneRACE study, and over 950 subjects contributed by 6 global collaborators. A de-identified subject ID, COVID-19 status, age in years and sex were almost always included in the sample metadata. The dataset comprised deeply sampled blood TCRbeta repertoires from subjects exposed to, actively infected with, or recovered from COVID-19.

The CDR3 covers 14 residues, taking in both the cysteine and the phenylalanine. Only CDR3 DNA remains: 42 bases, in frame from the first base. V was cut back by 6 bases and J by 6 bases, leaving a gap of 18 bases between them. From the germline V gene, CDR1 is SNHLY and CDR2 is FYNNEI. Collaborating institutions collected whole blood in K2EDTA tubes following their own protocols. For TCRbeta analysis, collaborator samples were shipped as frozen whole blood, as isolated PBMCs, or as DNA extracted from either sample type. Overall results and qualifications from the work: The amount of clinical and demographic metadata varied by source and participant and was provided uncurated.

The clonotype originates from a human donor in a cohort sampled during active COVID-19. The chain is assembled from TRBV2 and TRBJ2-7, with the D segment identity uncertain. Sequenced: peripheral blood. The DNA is TGTGCCAGCAGCCCGAAGCCCCTTACCGGCGAGCAGTACTTC. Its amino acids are CASSPKPLTGEQYF.